The TCR beta chain described here comes from a study of CD8 T cells in ankylosing spondylitis (dated by TCRdb to about 2017). In terms of the full investigation: To find TCR variants linked to disease, the study profiled T cell receptor beta repertoires in ankylosing spondylitis patients and healthy donors. The whole study cohort included about a hundred healthy donors and around 25 ankylosing spondylitis patients. Peripheral blood samples were taken, and synovial fluid was additionally collected from ankylosing spondylitis patients. General findings and caveats noted by the study authors: Some motif variants had previously been reported in the synovial fluid and blood of reactive arthritis patients, which suggests shared mechanisms of disease initiation. A TCR beta motif of eight highly homologous amino acid variants appeared characteristic of blood from ankylosing spondylitis patients. The disease-linked clones had a CD8+ phenotype and were found at relatively low frequencies in peripheral blood. According to the report, matched synovial fluid samples from ankylosing spondylitis patients were significantly enriched for the disease-linked clones.

The CDR3, from cysteine to phenylalanine, totals 14 residues. Only the CDR3 part of the read is kept: 42 bases, read in frame from the first base. Trimming removed 5 bases from V and 4 bases from J; the gene matches leave 4 bases unexplained. Per the germline V gene (reference sequence), LNHNV is the CDR1 and YYDKDF is the CDR2. This clonotype was seen many times. The antigen it recognizes is unknown. Nothing much larger sits one base from this clone, and base qualities are not available. The reads were generated on an Illumina HiSeq 2500. Quantitative 5'-RACE with molecular barcodes was used to prepare TCR beta libraries. The authors' analysis ran thus. To identify disease-linked TCR variants, a new computational method was used, one built on a probabilistic model of VDJ rearrangement. Starting from the raw public reads, TCRdb applied fastp trimming at Q25, assembled clones with MiXCR and retained in-frame beta chains. Merged by CDR3 protein, the rows form single entries marked with the most common genes and DNA. The V and J calls follow TCRdb's processing rather than the paper's. For this sample the table gives approximately 240,000 distinct CDR3 sequences, of which more than 20% were detected only once. The top ten constitute about 0.6% of the sample.

The sequence derives from a male donor with ankylosing spondylitis or in good health (not recorded which). The specimen sequenced was blood, either unsorted or a sorted T cell fraction (not recorded which). The sequence joins TRBV15 to TRBJ2-3; 9 middle bases align to TRBD2. The bases are TGTGCCACCAGCGTTAGCGGGGGAGCAGATACGCAGTATTTT. Protein translation: CATSVSGGADTQYF.